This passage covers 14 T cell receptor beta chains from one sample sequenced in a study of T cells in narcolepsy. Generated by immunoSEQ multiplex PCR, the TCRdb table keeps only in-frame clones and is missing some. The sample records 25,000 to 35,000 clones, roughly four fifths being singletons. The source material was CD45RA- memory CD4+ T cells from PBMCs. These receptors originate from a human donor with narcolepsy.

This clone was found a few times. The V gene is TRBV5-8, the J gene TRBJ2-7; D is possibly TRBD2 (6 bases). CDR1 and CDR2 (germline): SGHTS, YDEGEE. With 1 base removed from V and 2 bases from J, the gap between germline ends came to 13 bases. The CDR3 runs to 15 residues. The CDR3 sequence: CASSLSGGGTYEQYF. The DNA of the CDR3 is TGTGCCAGCAGCTTGTCCGGGGGAGGCACCTACGAGCAGTACTTC.

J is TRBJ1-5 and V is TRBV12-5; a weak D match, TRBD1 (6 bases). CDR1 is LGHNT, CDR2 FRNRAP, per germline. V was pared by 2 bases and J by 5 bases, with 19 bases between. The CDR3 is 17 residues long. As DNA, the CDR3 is TGTGCTAGTGGTTTGTTGCCCCGACCGAACAGGGATCAGCCCCAGCATTTT. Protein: CASGLLPRPNRDQPQHF.

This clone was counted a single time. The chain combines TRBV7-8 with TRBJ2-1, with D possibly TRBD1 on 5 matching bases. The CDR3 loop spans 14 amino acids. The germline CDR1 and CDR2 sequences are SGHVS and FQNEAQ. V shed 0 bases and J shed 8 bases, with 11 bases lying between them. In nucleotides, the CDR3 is TGTGCCAGCAGCTTAGCTAGCCAGGGCTATGAGCAGTTCTTC. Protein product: CASSLASQGYEQFF. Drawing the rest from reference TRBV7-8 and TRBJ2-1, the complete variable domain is GAGVSQSPRYKVAKRGQDVALRCDPISGHVSLFWYQQALGQGPEFLTYFQNEAQLDKSGLPSDRFFAERPEGSVSTLKIQRTQQEDSAVYLCASSLASQGYEQFFGPGTRLTVL.

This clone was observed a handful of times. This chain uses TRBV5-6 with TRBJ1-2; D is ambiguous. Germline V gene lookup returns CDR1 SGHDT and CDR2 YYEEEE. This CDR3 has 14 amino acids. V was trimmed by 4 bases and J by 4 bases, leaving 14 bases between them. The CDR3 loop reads CASSNSGGSYGYTF. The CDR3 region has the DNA TGTGCCAGCAGCAATTCGGGCGGATCCTATGGCTACACCTTC.

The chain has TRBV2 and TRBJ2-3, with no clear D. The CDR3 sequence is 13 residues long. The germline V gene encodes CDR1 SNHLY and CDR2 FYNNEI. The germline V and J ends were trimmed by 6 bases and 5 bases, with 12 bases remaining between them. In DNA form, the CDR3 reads TGTGCCAGCAGCCGGACGATAGGAGATACGCAGTATTTT. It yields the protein CASSRTIGDTQYF.

CDR3 region: CASSQDGAGYYGYTF. The DNA of the CDR3 is TGTGCCAGCAGCCAAGATGGGGCAGGGTACTATGGCTACACCTTC. The rearrangement links TRBV4-2 to TRBJ1-2, with D possibly matching TRBD1 (5 bases). CDR1 LGHNA and CDR2 YNFKEQ come from the germline V gene. Trimming took 0 bases from V and 3 from J, leaving 11 bases between them. The CDR3 runs to 15 residues.

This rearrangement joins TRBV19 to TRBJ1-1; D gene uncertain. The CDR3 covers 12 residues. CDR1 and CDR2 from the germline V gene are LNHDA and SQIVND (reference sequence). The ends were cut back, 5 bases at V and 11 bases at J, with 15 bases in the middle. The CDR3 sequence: CASSSRTSRAFF. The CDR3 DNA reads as TGTGCCAGTAGTTCAAGGACCTCTCGCGCTTTCTTT.

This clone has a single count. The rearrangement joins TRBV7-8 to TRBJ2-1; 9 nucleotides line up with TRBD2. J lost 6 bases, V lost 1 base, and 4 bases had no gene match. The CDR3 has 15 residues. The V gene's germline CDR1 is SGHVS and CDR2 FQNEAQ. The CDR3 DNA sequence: TGTGCCAGCAGCTTAGGAGCGGGGGGCCTCAATGAGCAGTTCTTC. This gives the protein CASSLGAGGLNEQFF. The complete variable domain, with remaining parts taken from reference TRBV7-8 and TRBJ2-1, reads GAGVSQSPRYKVAKRGQDVALRCDPISGHVSLFWYQQALGQGPEFLTYFQNEAQLDKSGLPSDRFFAERPEGSVSTLKIQRTQQEDSAVYLCASSLGAGGLNEQFFGPGTRLTVL.

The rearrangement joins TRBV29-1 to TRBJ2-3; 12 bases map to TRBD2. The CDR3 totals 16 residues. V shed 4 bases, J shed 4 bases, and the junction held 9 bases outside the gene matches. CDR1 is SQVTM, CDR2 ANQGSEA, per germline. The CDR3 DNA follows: TGCAGCGTTGGGGGGTCTAGCGGGGGGGTATCAGATACGCAGTATTTT. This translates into CSVGGSSGGVSDTQYF.

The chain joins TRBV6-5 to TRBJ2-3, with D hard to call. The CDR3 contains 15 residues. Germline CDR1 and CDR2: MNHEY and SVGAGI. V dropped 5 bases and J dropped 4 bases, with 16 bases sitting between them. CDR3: CASSQREVAPDTQYF. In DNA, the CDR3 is TGTGCCAGCAGTCAGCGAGAGGTGGCCCCAGATACGCAGTATTTT.

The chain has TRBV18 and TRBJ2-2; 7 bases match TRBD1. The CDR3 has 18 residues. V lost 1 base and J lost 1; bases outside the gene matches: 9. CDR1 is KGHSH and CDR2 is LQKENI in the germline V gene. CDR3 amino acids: CASSPRGQLWGNTGELFF. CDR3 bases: TGTGCCAGCTCACCACGGGGACAGTTATGGGGGAACACCGGGGAGCTGTTTTTT.

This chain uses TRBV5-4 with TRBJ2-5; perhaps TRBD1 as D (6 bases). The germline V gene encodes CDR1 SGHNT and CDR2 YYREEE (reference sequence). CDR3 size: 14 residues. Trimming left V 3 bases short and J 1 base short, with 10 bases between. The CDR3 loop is CASSSTGPQETQYF. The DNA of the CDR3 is TGTGCCAGCAGCTCGACAGGCCCCCAAGAGACCCAGTACTTC.

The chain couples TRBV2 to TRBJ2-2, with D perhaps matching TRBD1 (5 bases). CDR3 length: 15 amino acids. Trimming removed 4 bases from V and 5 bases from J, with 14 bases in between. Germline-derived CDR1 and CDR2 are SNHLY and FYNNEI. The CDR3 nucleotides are TGTGCCAGCAGTGGGTGGGGCTCGGAAACCGGGGAGCTGTTTTTT. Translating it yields CASSGWGSETGELFF.

The CDR3 DNA is TGTGCCAGCAGCACCTTGACTAGCCAAGTGGGAGATACGCAGTATTTT. It yields the protein CASSTLTSQVGDTQYF. The V and J genes are TRBV5-4 and TRBJ2-3, with TRBD2 identical over 7 bases. V lost 4 bases to trimming and J lost 5 bases; unmatched junction nucleotides: 13. The CDR3 runs to 16 residues. Germline V CDR1 and CDR2: SGHNT, YYREEE (reference sequence).